Following are 17 T cell receptor beta chains from one sample sequenced in a study of blood T cells in healthy people across ages. The second PCR ran roughly 7 to 11 cycles with a sample-barcoded 5' primer and J-beta primers. TCRdb re-called the 5' RACE reads with MiXCR, one entry per CDR3 protein. The data show some 320,000 distinct CDR3 sequences, with roughly 26% seen just once and around 29% held by the top ten. The sample consisted of blood. These receptors originate from a woman between 65 and 79 years old in good health.

The chain joins TRBV25-1 to TRBJ2-5; weak D call: TRBD1 (5 bases). V was cut by 0 bases and J by 4 bases, with 15 bases left in between. Germline V CDR1 and CDR2: MGHDK, SYGVNS. The CDR3 has 16 amino acids. The CDR3 DNA reads as TGTGCCAGCAGTGAATATACAGGTCGTACGAGAGAGACCCAGTACTTC. Its translation is CASSEYTGRTRETQYF.

The J gene is TRBJ2-5, the V gene TRBV12-3 or TRBV12-4, with D hard to call. Trimming cost V 0 bases and J 5 bases, with 4 bases left between them. The CDR3 runs to 12 residues. The CDR3 DNA follows: TGTGCCAGCAGTTTAGCGTACGAGACCCAGTACTTC. Amino acids: CASSLAYETQYF.

This clonotype has at least ten counts. V usage is TRBV28 and J usage is TRBJ2-7; D is tentatively TRBD1 or TRBD2 (6 bases each). There are 16 residues in the CDR3. In germline, CDR1 is MDHEN, CDR2 SYDVKM. V was shortened by 7 bases and J by 3 bases, with 22 bases between the two germline ends. The CDR3 DNA reads TGTGCCAGCATTGAGATCGGAAAGGGGGGCGGCTACGAGCAGTACTTC. Its translation is CASIEIGKGGGYEQYF.

V usage is TRBV6-2 or TRBV6-3 and J usage is TRBJ1-2; a weak D match, TRBD1 (6 bases). V was clipped by 0 bases and J by 8 bases, with 10 bases between them. The CDR3 totals 13 residues. Germline CDR1 is MNHEY and CDR2 is SVGEGT. The CDR3 DNA is TGTGCCAGCAGTTACTCGGCAGGGGTCGGCTACACCTTC. Translated: CASSYSAGVGYTF.

The V call is TRBV29-1, the J call TRBJ2-3, with D perhaps TRBD1 (6 bases). This CDR3 is 17 amino acids long. Trimming removed 6 bases from V and 2 bases from J, with 24 bases in between. Germline CDR1 is SQVTM and CDR2 is ANQGSEA. For the CDR3, the DNA is TGCAGCGTCGACGATCGGACAGCGAATATTAACACAGATACGCAGTATTTT. It translates to CSVDDRTANINTDTQYF.

The chain uses TRBV20-1 and TRBJ2-3; D remains unclear. The CDR3 totals 10 residues. V dropped 3 bases and J dropped 4 bases, with 2 bases sitting between them. The germline V gene encodes CDR1 DFQATT and CDR2 SNEGSKA (reference sequence). The DNA of the CDR3 is TGCAGTGCTAGGCCAGATACGCAGTATTTT. The encoded protein is CSARPDTQYF.

The table lists this clonotype with a few counts. CDR3 sequence: CASSYSASGRLADTQYF. DNA for the CDR3: TGTGCCAGCAGTTACTCCGCGAGCGGGAGGCTCGCAGATACGCAGTATTTT. The genes are TRBV6-5 and TRBJ2-3; TRBD2 matches at 9 bases. The CDR3 contains 17 residues. Germline V gives CDR1 MNHEY, CDR2 SVGAGI. V shed 0 bases and J 4 bases; nucleotides not matched to a gene: 8.

This clonotype was seen ten or more times. This chain connects TRBV9 to TRBJ2-1; 14 bases are shared with TRBD2. Germline V gene lookup returns CDR1 SGDLS and CDR2 YYNGEE. CDR3 size: 15 residues. V shed 4 bases and J 8 bases; nucleotides not matched to a gene: 5. The CDR3 coding sequence is TGTGCCAGCAGCCAGACTAGCGGGAGGGTTTATGAGCAGTTCTTC. This translates into CASSQTSGRVYEQFF.

The chain links TRBV5-6 to TRBJ1-2; the match to TRBD1 covers 9 bases. This CDR3 has 14 amino acids. Germline V gene sequence: CDR1 SGHDT, CDR2 YYEEEE. V shed 1 base, J shed 7 bases, and the junction held 5 bases outside the gene matches. CDR3 sequence reads: CASSLRDRVVGYTF. The CDR3 region has the DNA TGTGCCAGCAGCTTGAGGGACAGGGTGGTTGGCTACACCTTC.

The V call is TRBV27, the J call TRBJ2-5; D is possibly TRBD1 (5 bases). Trimming stripped 5 bases from V and 4 bases from J, with 14 bases between. The CDR3 extends over 14 amino acids. CDR1 and CDR2 from the germline V gene are MNHEY and SMNVEV (reference sequence). The CDR3 nucleotides are TGTGCCAGCAGTGTCCAGGGTTTAACAGAGACCCAGTACTTC. It specifies CASSVQGLTETQYF.

This clonotype was recorded a few times. The chain has TRBV9 and TRBJ2-7; perhaps TRBD2 as D (5 bases). Germline V gives CDR1 SGDLS, CDR2 YYNGEE. The V and J ends lost 4 bases and 4 bases respectively, with 12 bases between them. The CDR3 has 13 residues. Here the CDR3 reads CASSRGVAYEQYF. In nucleotides, the CDR3 is TGTGCCAGCAGCCGGGGAGTGGCGTACGAGCAGTACTTC.

The chain's CDR3 is CASSLALFYNEQFF. The DNA of the CDR3 is TGCGCCAGCAGCTTGGCCTTGTTCTACAATGAGCAGTTCTTC. The chain combines TRBV5-1 with TRBJ2-1; no clear D. Trimming cost V 0 bases and J 3 bases, with 7 bases left between them. Germline V gene sequence: CDR1 SGHRS, CDR2 YFSETQ. The CDR3 is made up of 14 amino acids.

There are a few counts of this clonotype. The chain links TRBV20-1 to TRBJ2-4, with 7 bases aligning to TRBD1. The CDR3 consists of 15 residues. The ends lost 4 bases at V and 3 bases at J; junction bases unmatched: 9. Germline V gives CDR1 DFQATT, CDR2 SNEGSKA (reference sequence). The CDR3 loop reads CSATSGQQLKNIQYF. In DNA form, the CDR3 reads TGCAGTGCTACCTCGGGACAGCAACTCAAAAACATTCAGTACTTC.

J is TRBJ2-5 and V is TRBV20-1; D possibly uses TRBD1 or TRBD2 (5 bases each). With the DNA end fitting TRBJ2-7 better, the J assignment may be wrong. This CDR3 has 13 amino acids. Germline lookup yields CDR1 DFQATT and CDR2 SNEGSKA (reference sequence). The CDR3 region is CSATDTSSYEQYF. Written as DNA, the CDR3 is TGCAGTGCTACGGACACTAGCTCCTACGAGCAGTACTTC.

The chain employs TRBV5-5 and TRBJ2-1; D is undetermined. Looked up from germline, CDR1 is SGHKS and CDR2 is YYEKEE (reference sequence). V was trimmed by 0 bases and J by 5 bases, leaving 6 bases between them. The CDR3 covers 13 residues. Written as DNA, the CDR3 is TGTGCCAGCAGCTTGGTTGTGGACAATGAGCAGTTCTTC. It yields the protein CASSLVVDNEQFF.

This clonotype was recorded many times. V gene TRBV5-1 combines with J gene TRBJ2-5; 9 bases align to TRBD1. CDR1 and CDR2 (germline): SGHRS, YFSETQ. J was trimmed by 5 bases and V by 3 bases; bases with no gene match: 5. This CDR3 is built from 14 residues. The CDR3 bases are TGCGCCAGCAGCTGGGGACAGGGAAAGGAGACCCAGTACTTC. The encoded protein is CASSWGQGKETQYF.

This clonotype came up a few times. The rearrangement links TRBV20-1 to TRBJ2-3, with D perhaps assigned TRBD1 or TRBD2 (7 bases each). The ends were cut back, 5 bases at V and 3 bases at J, with 21 bases in the middle. Germline V gene data show CDR1 as DFQATT and CDR2 as SNEGSKA (reference sequence). This CDR3 spans 16 amino acids. The chain's CDR3 is CSALQQGRAGTDTQYF. As DNA, the CDR3 is TGCAGTGCTCTTCAACAGGGGAGGGCCGGAACAGATACGCAGTATTTT.